This is a list of T cell receptor beta chains from one sample in a study of T cell responses to AZD1222 COVID-19 vaccine. Libraries were prepared by immunoSEQ multiplex PCR; TCRdb keeps only in-frame clonotypes and omits some of them. The table lists tens of thousands of clones, approximately 89% of them singletons. The source was peripheral blood, collected 28 days after the second AZD1222 dose. These receptors were collected from an adult who received the AZD1222 COVID-19 vaccine. Each CDR3 is given with its conserved first and last residue. A D gene is named only where the DNA matches it firmly. Clone size is stated in some rows and not others, as once, few, many or a class when expanded.

J gene | D gene | clone size | V gene | CDR3 protein | CDR3 DNA
TRBJ2-7 | . | . | TRBV5-6 | CASSLGGEQYF | TGTGCCAGCAGCTTGGGAGGGGAGCAGTACTTC
TRBJ2-5 | TRBD2 | . | TRBV9 | CASSGGTAGGSGETQYF | TGTGCCAGCAGTGGGGGAACCGCGGGGGGTTCAGGAGAGACCCAGTACTTC
TRBJ1-2 | TRBD1 | . | TRBV7-2 | CASSLGTANYGYTF | TGTGCCAGCAGCCTCGGGACAGCTAACTATGGCTACACCTTC
TRBJ2-1 | . | once | TRBV5-1 | CASSSIQGTEQFF | TGCGCCAGCAGCTCCATCCAGGGGACTGAGCAGTTCTTC
TRBJ1-2 | TRBD1 | . | TRBV27 | CASSAARGRGVGYTF | TGTGCCAGCAGTGCAGCCAGGGGGCGCGGGGTCGGCTACACCTTC
TRBJ1-3 | . | . | TRBV28 | CASSSGFTIYF | TGTGCCAGCAGTTCAGGATTCACCATATATTTT
TRBJ2-2 | TRBD1 | . | TRBV7-8 | CASSPGTGVSGELFF | TGTGCCAGCAGCCCCGGGACAGGGGTCTCCGGGGAGCTGTTTTTT
TRBJ2-7 | . | . | TRBV5-4 | CASSPPRSSNEQYF | TGTGCCAGCAGCCCCCCAAGGTCGTCTAACGAGCAGTACTTC
TRBJ2-5 | TRBD1 | . | TRBV5-4 | CASSQTGGEETQYF | TGTGCCAGCAGCCAGACAGGGGGCGAGGAGACCCAGTACTTC
TRBJ2-5 | . | . | TRBV27 | CASSYRQQETQYF | TGTGCCAGCAGTTATAGACAGCAAGAGACCCAGTACTTC
TRBJ2-7 | . | . | TRBV30 | CAWRVRGRTYEQYF | TGTGCCTGGAGGGTTAGGGGCCGAACCTACGAGCAGTACTTC
TRBJ2-1 | TRBD2 | once | TRBV20-1 | CSASRVQGTYSGRGAGRLF | TGCAGTGCTAGTCGGGTGCAGGGCACCTATAGCGGGAGGGGCGCGGGAAGGCTCTTC
TRBJ2-7 | . | . | TRBV28 | CASTTPGPNEEQYF | TGTGCCAGCACCACCCCGGGCCCTAACGAGGAGCAGTACTTC
TRBJ1-2 | . | . | TRBV7-9 | CASSRTGTGGYTF | TGTGCCAGCAGCCGAACAGGGACTGGTGGCTACACCTTC
TRBJ1-5 | . | . | TRBV19 | CASTDGGGVGNQPQHF | TGTGCCAGTACCGACGGCGGGGGAGTTGGCAATCAGCCCCAGCATTTT
TRBJ1-5 | . | . | TRBV19 | CASTSHPGAQHF | TGTGCCAGTACCTCACACCCCGGGGCCCAGCATTTT
TRBJ2-1 | TRBD2 | . | TRBV5-1 | CASSFTSGNNEQFF | TGCGCCAGCAGCTTTACTAGCGGGAACAATGAGCAGTTCTTC
TRBJ2-7 | TRBD2 | once | TRBV19 | CASSRTSVTYEQYF | TGTGCCAGTAGTCGGACTAGCGTTACCTACGAGCAGTACTTC
TRBJ1-2 | TRBD1 | . | TRBV29-1 | CSSPGQGESGYTF | TGCAGCTCCCCGGGACAGGGGGAGAGTGGCTACACCTTC
TRBJ1-1 | . | . | TRBV7-2 | CASSLNTNTEAFF | TGTGCCAGCAGCTTAAATACAAACACTGAAGCTTTCTTT
TRBJ1-5 | TRBD1 | . | TRBV30 | CAMQTGVGHQPQHF | TGTGCCATGCAAACAGGGGTTGGACATCAGCCCCAGCATTTT
TRBJ2-3 | TRBD2 | . | TRBV2 | CASRTSGSWDTDTQYF | TGTGCCAGCAGGACTAGCGGGAGTTGGGACACAGATACGCAGTATTTT
TRBJ1-3 | . | . | TRBV7-6 | CASSSGIGTGNTIYF | TGTGCCAGCAGCTCCGGGATAGGGACTGGAAACACCATATATTTT
TRBJ2-3 | . | . | TRBV27 | CASRSSTRGTDTQYF | TGTGCCAGCCGAAGTTCTACTAGGGGCACAGATACGCAGTATTTT
TRBJ2-1 | . | . | TRBV24-1 | CATSDPSPTGNNEQFF | TGTGCCACCAGTGATCCCTCCCCTACAGGGAACAATGAGCAGTTCTTC
TRBJ2-7 | TRBD2 | . | TRBV27 | CASTQRGQKEQYF | TGTGCCAGCACCCAGCGGGGCCAGAAAGAGCAGTACTTC
TRBJ2-7 | TRBD2 | . | TRBV7-2 | CASSLGTSGYSYEQYF | TGTGCCAGCAGCTTAGGGACTAGCGGGTACTCCTACGAGCAGTACTTC
TRBJ1-5 | TRBD1 | . | TRBV18 | CASSTGQGAQNQPQHF | TGTGCCAGCTCTACCGGACAGGGGGCTCAAAATCAGCCCCAGCATTTT
TRBJ2-7 | . | . | TRBV7-2 | CASSFEVWYEQYF | TGTGCCAGCAGCTTCGAGGTGTGGTACGAGCAGTACTTC
TRBJ2-4 | . | . | TRBV28 | CASSLGGWNIQYF | TGTGCCAGCAGTTTAGGGGGTTGGAACATTCAGTACTTC
TRBJ1-3 | . | . | TRBV7-8 | CASSPTVQGTGNTIYF | TGTGCCAGCAGCCCCACGGTGCAGGGCACTGGAAACACCATATATTTT
TRBJ2-7 | . | few | TRBV19 | CASSMGRLSYEQYF | TGTGCCAGTAGTATGGGCCGTCTATCCTACGAGCAGTACTTC
TRBJ1-1 | TRBD1 | . | TRBV27 | CASSLTSRHRGNTEAFF | TGTGCCAGCAGTTTAACGTCTAGGCACAGGGGGAACACTGAAGCTTTCTTT
TRBJ1-2 | TRBD1 | . | TRBV28 | CASSRQGGGYGYTF | TGTGCCAGCAGTCGACAGGGTGGTGGCTATGGCTACACCTTC
TRBJ2-1 | . | . | TRBV7-3 | CASSLSSGYNEQFF | TGTGCCAGCAGCTTAAGTAGCGGCTACAATGAGCAGTTCTTC
TRBJ1-3 | TRBD1 | . | TRBV6-5 | CASSYLGQGVGNTIYF | TGTGCCAGCAGTTACTTGGGACAGGGCGTCGGAAACACCATATATTTT
TRBJ2-7 | . | . | TRBV20-1 | CSARGTDEQYF | TGCAGTGCTAGAGGGACGGACGAGCAGTACTTC
TRBJ2-4 | . | . | TRBV28 | CASSLGENIQYF | TGTGCCAGCAGTTTAGGGGAAAACATTCAGTACTTC
TRBJ1-4 | . | . | TRBV5-6 | CASSLTSEKLFF | TGTGCCAGCAGCCTAACATCAGAAAAACTGTTTTTT
TRBJ2-3 | TRBD1 | . | TRBV5-1 | CASSLDRGLDTQYF | TGCGCCAGCAGCTTGGACAGGGGGCTAGATACGCAGTATTTT
TRBJ2-7 | TRBD1 | . | TRBV18 | CASSLHSGTGYEQYF | TGTGCCAGCTCACTACATAGTGGGACAGGATACGAGCAGTACTTC
TRBJ1-5 | TRBD1 | once | TRBV6-6 | CASSPRTGGLTADQPQHF | TGTGCCAGCAGTCCTCGGACAGGGGGTCTGACCGCGGATCAGCCCCAGCATTTT
TRBJ1-2 | . | . | TRBV14 | CASSQTTATWGYTF | TGTGCCAGCAGCCAAACCACGGCTACTTGGGGCTACACCTTC
TRBJ1-1 | . | . | TRBV6-1 | CASSDSPLGGTEAFF | TGTGCCAGCAGTGATTCCCCCTTGGGCGGGACTGAAGCTTTCTTT